This TCR beta chain emerged from a study of T cells after yellow fever vaccination. Overall study: Those fractions that held only low numbers of cells were prepared using the SMART-Seq v4 Ultra Low Input RNA kit.

Generation of TCR cDNA used 5'RACE template switching (which added a universal primer site and UMIs). TCRdb re-derived calls from the 5' RACE reads in MiXCR, one entry per CDR3 protein. The repertoire consists of roughly 250,000 distinct CDR3 sequences, with approximately 13% occurring once and the leading ten covering 0.45% to 0.65%. Study-level results: CD4 and CD8 compartments shared a small share of clonotypes. Highly abundant clonotypes carried over from the bulk population could end up in FACS-sorted repertoires as contaminants.

CDR3 length: 16 amino acids. Trimming stripped 3 bases from V and 0 bases from J, with 12 bases between. Per the germline V gene, CDR1 is WSHSY and CDR2 is SAAADI. As regards this clonotype: As yet, its antigen is unknown.

J is TRBJ1-5 and V is TRBV10-2; no definite D call. The clonotype comes from a man aged 25-45 years who received the YFV17D yellow fever vaccine. This sample comprised CD4+ T cells sorted from PBMCs, obtained 45 days after the yellow fever booster vaccination. The DNA of the CDR3 is TGCGCCAGCAGTGAACAAGGAGCTAATAGCAATCAGCCCCAGCATTTT. Its protein product is CASSEQGANSNQPQHF.